This record looks at one T cell receptor (beta chain) sequence and its context. These data belong to a study of blood T cell repertoires in COVID-19. Here immunoSEQ multiplex PCR was the method, and the copy in TCRdb shows in-frame clones only, minus some. Among about 74,000 clones listed, around four fifths were seen once. Sequencing used peripheral blood. The receptor comes from a man between 65 and 85 years old with acute or convalescent COVID-19.

The CDR3 coding sequence is TGCGCCAGCAGCCAAGACCACAGGGAGGGCTACACCTTC. Translating it yields CASSQDHREGYTF. The rearrangement joins TRBV4-1 to TRBJ1-2; tentative D call: TRBD1 (6 bases). Germline V gene data show CDR1 as MGHRA and CDR2 as YSYEKL. The CDR3 consists of 13 residues. The ends were cut back, 0 bases at V and 8 bases at J, with 10 bases in the middle.